This T cell receptor beta chain came from a study of Graves' ophthalmopathy and Graves' hyperthyroidism. From RNA, the CDR3 regions of TCR beta chains were amplified and sequenced. Amplification began with first-round RT-PCR using HTBI primers, then second-round multiplex PCR was performed. Each CDR3 protein gets one entry after TCRdb re-called the multiplex PCR reads with MiXCR. The data hold hundreds of thousands of distinct CDR3 sequences, with roughly 20% observed a single time. This clonotype has ten or more counts. Sampling approximately 10 ml of fresh peripheral blood provided the PBMCs. The TCR comes from a woman younger than 30 with stable Graves' hyperthyroidism. Sequenced sample: peripheral blood.

The DNA of the CDR3 is TGTGCCAGCAGCCCGAACCCGGGGGCCCAAGGAGGCTACACCTTC. Protein sequence: CASSPNPGAQGGYTF. The rearrangement links TRBV7-3 to TRBJ1-2; D might be TRBD1 (6 bases). The V and J ends lost 5 bases and 8 bases respectively, with 21 bases between them. The CDR3 runs 15 residues. The germline V gene has CDR1 SGHTA and CDR2 FQGTGA.